This T cell receptor (beta chain) emerged from a study of T cell responses to AZD1222 COVID-19 vaccine. Study-wide findings and caveats: Only a handful of people who got AZD1222 tested seropositive at baseline. Spike-wide vaccine-associated CD4 TCRs dominated at 160-218 and 743-854.

TCRdb's copy holds only in-frame clones and misses some; the assay was immunoSEQ multiplex PCR. The table lists around 140,000 clones, about nine tenths of them singletons, with about 3.8% in the top ten. Points on this clone: As yet, its antigen is unknown.

V lost 0 bases and J lost 7, with 13 bases in between. CDR1 is SGHRS, CDR2 YFSETQ, per germline. The CDR3 covers 15 residues. The TCR sequence derives from an adult who received the AZD1222 COVID-19 vaccine. The chain employs TRBV5-1 and TRBJ1-4; D is uncertain. Sequencing was performed on peripheral blood, taken 28 days after the second AZD1222 dose. The CDR3 sequence: CASSLVGVESEKLFF. DNA for the CDR3: TGCGCCAGCAGCTTGGTTGGGGTAGAAAGTGAAAAACTGTTTTTT.